The 28 T cell receptor beta chains below all came from one sample that was sequenced in a study of T cell clonotyping in hematopoietic cell transplantation. This table comes from immunoSEQ multiplex PCR, and its TCRdb copy is limited to in-frame clones, with some not included. The sample contains roughly 10,000 clones, over 70% of which appear only once. Material: PBMCs, obtained 30 days after allogeneic stem cell transplant. The source of these receptors is a female patient in her thirties or forties who had an allogeneic stem cell transplant from a related donor, so T cells may come from the graft donor. Some clones in this sample may be carry-over from other donors' samples.

The chain joins TRBV19 to TRBJ2-7; D assignment may be TRBD1 or TRBD2 (5 bases each). CDR1 is LNHDA and CDR2 is SQIVND in the germline V gene (reference sequence). The V gene lost 1 base and the J gene lost 3 bases, with 13 bases spanning the gap. This CDR3 region has 15 residues. The CDR3 reads CASSIGGSRSYEQYF. Written as DNA, the CDR3 is TGTGCCAGTAGTATAGGGGGGAGTCGGAGCTACGAGCAGTACTTC.

The chain uses TRBV7-9 and TRBJ2-6; D is undetermined. The CDR3 consists of 16 residues. V was clipped by 5 bases and J by 0 bases, with 11 bases between them. Germline V gene lookup returns CDR1 SEHNR and CDR2 FQNEAQ (reference sequence). CDR3 bases: TGTGCCAGCAGCCCGCCCATGGTCTCTGGGGCCAACGTCCTGACTTTC. Its protein is CASSPPMVSGANVLTF. Variable domain in full (rest from reference TRBV7-9 and TRBJ2-6): DTGVSQNPRHKITKRGQNVTFRCDPISEHNRLYWYRQTLGQGPEFLTYFQNEAQLEKSRLLSDRFSAERPKGSFSTLEIQRTEQGDSAMYLCASSPPMVSGANVLTFGAGSRLTVL.

This clone was counted only a few times. V and J are TRBV5-1 and TRBJ1-2; D unresolved. The germline V gene has CDR1 SGHRS and CDR2 YFSETQ. The V and J ends lost 4 bases and 9 bases respectively, with 16 bases between them. The CDR3 loop spans 13 amino acids. The DNA of the CDR3 is TGCGCCAGCAGCCTCCTAGGGCCGGGAAGCTACACCTTC. This codes for CASSLLGPGSYTF.

J is TRBJ1-2 and V is TRBV6-5; 9 bases are a match to TRBD1. Trimming cost V 6 bases and J 11 bases; bases outside gene matches: 7. The germline CDR1 and CDR2 sequences are MNHEY and SVGAGI. The CDR3 has 12 amino acids. The chain's CDR3 is CASSQTGGTYTF. The CDR3 DNA follows: TGTGCCAGCAGCCAGACAGGGGGGACGTACACCTTC.

This chain joins TRBV27 and TRBJ2-5, with D possibly TRBD2 on 6 matching bases. The CDR3 extends over 15 amino acids. V lost 6 bases and J lost 3, with 17 bases in between. Germline CDR1 MNHEY, CDR2 SMNVEV (reference sequence). CDR3 sequence reads: CASRSFGAGKETQYF. DNA for the CDR3: TGTGCCAGCAGGTCATTCGGAGCGGGCAAAGAGACCCAGTACTTC.

This clone has just a few counts. The rearrangement joins TRBV4-1 to TRBJ2-1, with D unresolved. Germline CDR1 reads MGHRA; CDR2 reads YSYEKL. The CDR3 extends over 17 amino acids. Trimming cost V 0 bases and J 0 bases, with 12 bases left between them. This CDR3 reads CASSQDPKGHSYNEQFF. The CDR3 nucleotides read TGCGCCAGCAGCCAAGATCCCAAGGGCCACTCCTACAATGAGCAGTTCTTC.

The rearrangement joins TRBV4-3 to TRBJ2-5; possible D gene TRBD1, 6 bases. The CDR3 has 14 amino acids. V shed 1 base and J shed 4 bases, with 10 bases lying between them. Germline CDR1 LGHNA, CDR2 YSLEER. The CDR3 DNA is TGCGCCAGCAGCCAAGGTCTAGGGGGAGAGACCCAGTACTTC. Translated: CASSQGLGGETQYF.

The rearrangement uses TRBV6-5 and TRBJ2-5, with 12 bases that match TRBD1. Trimming took 5 bases from V and 13 from J; bases not matched to a gene: 8. This CDR3 is built from 13 residues. The germline CDR1 and CDR2 sequences are MNHEY and SVGAGI. CDR3 sequence (DNA): TGTGCCAGCAGTGTCCCGGGACAGGGGGCTCTGTACTTC. Amino acid sequence: CASSVPGQGALYF.

This clone appeared a few times. The V call is TRBV6-4, the J call TRBJ2-3, with 7 bases matching TRBD2. After removal of 3 bases from V and 0 bases from J, the junction contained 6 bases not matched to a gene. The CDR3 loop spans 16 amino acids. Germline V CDR1 and CDR2: MRHNA, SNTAGT. This chain's CDR3 is CASSEGSGGSTDTQYF. The CDR3 DNA sequence: TGTGCCAGCAGTGAAGGTTCGGGAGGTAGCACAGATACGCAGTATTTT.

This clone was seen once. The chain uses TRBV7-6 and TRBJ2-2; no firm D call. Trimming shortened V by 3 bases and J by 6 bases, and 5 bases separated the two germline ends. The CDR3 consists of 12 residues. CDR1 and CDR2 (germline): SGHVS, FNYEAQ. This CDR3 reads CASSFVAGELFF. The CDR3 DNA reads TGTGCCAGCAGCTTCGTGGCCGGGGAGCTGTTTTTT.

A few counts support this clone. The CDR3 bases are TGTGCCAGCAGATCGTCGCCCCTCTACGAGCAGTACTTC. As protein: CASRSSPLYEQYF. The chain couples TRBV13 to TRBJ2-7; no clear D. The germline gives CDR1 PRHDT, CDR2 FYEKMQ (reference sequence). This CDR3 comprises 13 residues. V was cut by 6 bases and J by 3 bases, with 12 bases left in between.

The genes are TRBV6-6 and TRBJ2-1; D ambiguous. Per the germline V gene, CDR1 is MNHNY and CDR2 is SVGAGI (reference sequence). Trimming removed 6 bases at V and 4 bases at J, with 10 bases between. The CDR3 runs 13 residues. CDR3 loop: CASSSDRYNEQFF. The CDR3 region has the DNA TGTGCCAGCAGCTCCGACCGTTACAATGAGCAGTTCTTC.

The chain employs TRBV30 and TRBJ2-2; D remains unclear. Germline values: CDR1 GTSNPN, CDR2 SVGIG (reference sequence). The ends were cut back, 3 bases at V and 2 bases at J, with 16 bases in the middle. The CDR3 length is 16 residues. Here the CDR3 DNA reads TGTGCCTGGAGGACCCTCTGGGCTCACAACACCGGGGAGCTGTTTTTT. The encoded protein is CAWRTLWAHNTGELFF.

The chain is built from TRBV11-2 and TRBJ2-2; D is unclear. Germline V gene data show CDR1 as SGHAT and CDR2 as FQNNGV. The CDR3 is made up of 12 amino acids. Trimming stripped 0 bases from V and 8 bases from J, with 4 bases between. CDR3 sequence (DNA): TGTGCCAGCAGCTTAGACAGGGGGGAGCTGTTTTTT. This translates into CASSLDRGELFF.

The rearrangement links TRBV5-6 to TRBJ2-1; D call uncertain. CDR1 SGHDT and CDR2 YYEEEE come from the germline V gene. The CDR3 length is 16 residues. The germline V and J ends were trimmed by 0 bases and 3 bases, with 13 bases remaining between them. This chain's CDR3 is CASSLGPLGSYNEQFF. CDR3 coding DNA: TGTGCCAGCAGCTTGGGCCCCCTGGGAAGCTACAATGAGCAGTTCTTC.

The genes are TRBV20-1 and TRBJ2-5; 7 bases line up with TRBD2. Trimming at V came to 5 bases and at J to 3 bases, leaving 0 bases not matched to a gene. This CDR3 region has 11 residues. Looked up from germline, CDR1 is DFQATT and CDR2 is SNEGSKA (reference sequence). In DNA form, the CDR3 reads TGCAGTGCTGCGGGGGAAGAGACCCAGTACTTC. Translated: CSAAGEETQYF.

This sequence joins TRBV2 and TRBJ1-1; D not resolved. Between the trimmed V and J ends, which lost 3 bases and 9 bases, there was a span of 17 bases. CDR3 length: 14 amino acids. Germline V gene data show CDR1 as SNHLY and CDR2 as FYNNEI. For the CDR3, the DNA is TGTGCCAGCAGTGAGTATCGTGGGTCTGGGAAAGCTTTCTTT. Amino acid sequence: CASSEYRGSGKAFF.

This clone was seen more than once but under ten times. The chain links TRBV2 to TRBJ1-1; 7 bases map to TRBD1. The junction had 7 bases not matched to a gene; V was cut back by 9 bases and J by 0 bases. The CDR3 spans 14 residues. In germline, CDR1 is SNHLY, CDR2 FYNNEI. The CDR3 DNA follows: TGTGCCAGTAGGGCAGGGGGGATGAACACTGAAGCTTTCTTT. It codes for CASRAGGMNTEAFF.

The chain uses TRBV14 and TRBJ1-1; TRBD1 is a possible D gene (6 bases). The CDR3 length is 15 residues. V lost 4 bases, J lost 1 base, and 13 bases lay in between. Germline assignment: CDR1 SGHDN and CDR2 FVKESK. The CDR3 nucleotides read TGTGCCAGCAGCCCATTAGGACAGAGGAACACTGAAGCTTTCTTT. Residues: CASSPLGQRNTEAFF. Supplemented by reference TRBV14 and TRBJ1-1, the full variable domain reads EAGVTQFPSHSVIEKGQTVTLRCDPISGHDNLYWYRRVMGKEIKFLLHFVKESKQDESGMPNNRFLAERTGGTYSTLKVQPAELEDSGVYFCASSPLGQRNTEAFFGQGTRLTVV.

V and J are TRBV5-1 and TRBJ2-7, with TRBD1 matching 12 bases. V lost 4 bases, J lost 6 bases, and 11 bases stayed unmatched. The CDR3 contains 16 residues. Germline V gives CDR1 SGHRS, CDR2 YFSETQ. DNA for the CDR3: TGCGCCAGCAGCCCGAGAGTGGGACAGGGGGCACCCGAGCAGTACTTC. Translated: CASSPRVGQGAPEQYF.

J is TRBJ1-2 and V is TRBV7-2; 10 bases line up with TRBD1. CDR1 and CDR2 (germline): SGHTA, FQGNSA. CDR3 length equals 15 residues. The V and J ends lost 6 bases and 8 bases, in that order; junction bases with no gene match: 12. CDR3 region: CASSQDQGQGRGYTF. In DNA, the CDR3 is TGTGCCAGCAGTCAGGATCAGGGACAGGGGCGGGGCTACACCTTC.

Only a few counts were recorded for this clone. The rearrangement uses TRBV15 and TRBJ1-1; D ambiguous. Per germline, CDR1 LNHNV and CDR2 YYDKDF (reference sequence). V was cut by 0 bases and J by 8 bases, with 16 bases left in between. This CDR3 spans 15 amino acids. CDR3 DNA: TGTGCCACCAGCAGAGATACTGGTGCGGCCACCGAAGCTTTCTTT. This codes for CATSRDTGAATEAFF.

V usage is TRBV7-3 and J usage is TRBJ2-2; D ambiguous. Germline V gives CDR1 SGHTA, CDR2 FQGTGA. The CDR3 contains 14 residues. V was trimmed by 5 bases and J by 5 bases, leaving 12 bases between them. In DNA, the CDR3 is TGTGCCAGCAGCCCCAGTGGAGAGACCGGGGAGCTGTTTTTT. It yields the protein CASSPSGETGELFF.

As concerns this clone: This specimen includes other DNA sequences encoding the same CDR3. The CDR3 sequence is CASSLGTGGTEAFF. Written as DNA, the CDR3 is TGTGCCAGCTCACTAGGGACAGGGGGCACTGAAGCTTTCTTT. The rearrangement joins TRBV18 to TRBJ1-1; 11 bases agree with TRBD1. The CDR3 is 14 amino acids. The J segment lost 4 bases and the V segment lost 4 bases, leaving 2 bases of the junction unmatched. CDR1 KGHSH and CDR2 LQKENI come from the germline V gene.

The chain uses TRBV9 and TRBJ1-3; D not certain. The V gene's germline CDR1 is SGDLS and CDR2 YYNGEE. The CDR3 is made up of 15 amino acids. V lost 4 bases, J lost 1 base, and 12 bases lay in between. This CDR3 is CASSPGRMSGNTIYF. In DNA, the CDR3 is TGTGCCAGCAGCCCAGGAAGGATGTCTGGAAACACCATATATTTT.

This chain links TRBV6-6 with TRBJ1-2; 8 bases align to TRBD1. Germline V CDR1 and CDR2: MNHNY, SVGAGI (reference sequence). The CDR3 runs to 15 residues. With V trimmed by 2 bases and J by 4 bases, 6 bases remained unmatched. This CDR3 reads CASSYVQGESYGYTF. CDR3 DNA sequence: TGTGCCAGCAGTTACGTACAGGGGGAAAGCTATGGCTACACCTTC.

V is TRBV11-3 and J is TRBJ1-3; D possibly corresponds to TRBD1 (6 bases). Trimming left V 5 bases short and J 4 bases short, with 12 bases between. The CDR3 is made up of 14 amino acids. Germline V gene data show CDR1 as SGHNT and CDR2 as YENEEA. CDR3 sequence reads: CASSTRTVGNTIYF. The CDR3 nucleotides read TGTGCCAGCAGCACGAGGACAGTCGGAAACACCATATATTTT.

This chain links TRBV27 with TRBJ2-1; D not resolved. Trimming removed 6 bases from V and 7 bases from J, with 10 bases in between. The germline gives CDR1 MNHEY, CDR2 SMNVEV (reference sequence). The CDR3 is made up of 12 amino acids. CDR3 coding DNA: TGTGCCAGCAGCCTCTTGGGGAATGAGCAGTTCTTC. Its translation: CASSLLGNEQFF.